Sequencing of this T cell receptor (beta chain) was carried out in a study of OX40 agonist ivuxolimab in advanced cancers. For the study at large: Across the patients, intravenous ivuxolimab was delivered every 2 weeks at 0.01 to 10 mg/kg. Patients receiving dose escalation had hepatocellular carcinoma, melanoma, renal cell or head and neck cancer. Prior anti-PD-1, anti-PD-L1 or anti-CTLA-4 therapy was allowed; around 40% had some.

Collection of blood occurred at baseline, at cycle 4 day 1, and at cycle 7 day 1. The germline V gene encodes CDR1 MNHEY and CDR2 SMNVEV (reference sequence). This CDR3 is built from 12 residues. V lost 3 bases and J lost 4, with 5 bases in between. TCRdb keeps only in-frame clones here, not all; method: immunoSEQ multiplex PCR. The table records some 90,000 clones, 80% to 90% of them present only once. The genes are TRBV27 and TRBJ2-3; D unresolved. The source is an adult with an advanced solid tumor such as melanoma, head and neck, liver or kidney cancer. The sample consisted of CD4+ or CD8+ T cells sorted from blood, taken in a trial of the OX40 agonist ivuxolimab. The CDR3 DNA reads TGTGCCAGCAGTTTCAGATCAGATACGCAGTATTTT. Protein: CASSFRSDTQYF.